One sample yielded the 30 T cell receptor beta chains listed below, sequenced in a study of blood T cell repertoires in COVID-19. Repertoires were generated with immunoSEQ multiplex PCR, while TCRdb's copy carries only in-frame clones and drops some. The table lists about 120,000 clones, 55% to 75% of them singletons. Sequencing was performed on peripheral blood. The receptors stem from a human donor with acute or convalescent COVID-19. The donor label of this sample is uncertain.

The chain combines TRBV10-3 with TRBJ1-1; tentative D call: TRBD1 (6 bases). CDR1 ENHRY and CDR2 SYGVKD come from the germline V gene. V was pared by 3 bases and J by 7 bases, with 15 bases between. This CDR3 contains 14 residues. The CDR3 bases are TGTGCCATCAGTGACCCGGGGGGGGCGAATGAAGCTTTCTTT. This gives the protein CAISDPGGANEAFF.

The chain uses TRBV10-3 and TRBJ1-5, with D maybe TRBD1 (6 bases). Per germline, CDR1 ENHRY and CDR2 SYGVKD. The CDR3 length is 14 residues. V gave up 1 base and J gave up 7 bases, with 11 bases separating them. The CDR3, as DNA: TGTGCCATCAGTGAGTTGGGGGCAGGGCAGCCCCAGCATTTT. This codes for CAISELGAGQPQHF.

This rearrangement joins TRBV11-3 to TRBJ2-5; TRBD1 is a possible D gene (6 bases). Trimming pared 3 bases from V and 5 bases from J, leaving 13 bases between. CDR3 length: 14 residues. Germline CDR1 is SGHNT and CDR2 is YENEEA. CDR3 loop: CASSLDSLQETQYF. The CDR3 nucleotides are TGTGCCAGCAGCTTGGACAGCCTCCAGGAGACCCAGTACTTC.

The table lists this clone with a few counts. This chain connects TRBV7-8 to TRBJ2-7, with TRBD2 as a possible D gene (5 bases). The CDR3 has 19 residues. Germline loops: CDR1 SGHVS, CDR2 FQNEAQ. The V end lost 0 bases, the J end lost 5 bases, and 26 bases lay between the germline ends. The CDR3 DNA reads as TGTGCCAGCAGCTTAGCCGGCAACGCGAGGTCACGGGGTTTGAACGAGCAGTACTTC. Encoded protein: CASSLAGNARSRGLNEQYF.

This chain uses TRBV11-2 with TRBJ2-2; D is ambiguous. Trimming removed 1 base at V and 7 bases at J, with 4 bases between. Germline V gene lookup returns CDR1 SGHAT and CDR2 FQNNGV. The CDR3 loop spans 12 amino acids. The CDR3 nucleotides are TGTGCCAGCAGCTTAGTATTCGGGGAGCTGTTTTTT. Translating gives CASSLVFGELFF. Full variable domain (missing parts from reference TRBV11-2 and TRBJ2-2): EAGVAQSPRYKIIEKRQSVAFWCNPISGHATLYWYQQILGQGPKLLIQFQNNGVVDDSQLPKDRFSAERLKGVDSTLKIQPAKLEDSAVYLCASSLVFGELFFGEGSRLTVL.

The genes are TRBV10-3 and TRBJ1-6; TRBD1 might be the D (6 bases). The CDR3 is made up of 14 amino acids. Germline CDR1 is ENHRY and CDR2 is SYGVKD. V lost 6 bases to trimming and J lost 4 bases, with 10 bases between them. The CDR3 region has the DNA TGTGCCATCAGCAGGGACACGTATAATTCACCCCTCCACTTT. Translation: CAISRDTYNSPLHF.

This sequence joins TRBV5-4 and TRBJ2-5; 9 positions agree with TRBD1. Germline CDR1 reads SGHNT; CDR2 reads YYREEE (reference sequence). Losses at the gene ends were 5 bases for V and 2 bases for J; bases not matched to a gene: 4. There are 14 residues in the CDR3. This CDR3 is CASRRQGEQETQYF. The CDR3 DNA is TGTGCCAGCAGGCGACAGGGGGAGCAAGAGACCCAGTACTTC.

CDR3 protein: CASSEAYEQYF. The CDR3 DNA is TGCGCCAGCAGCGAGGCGTACGAGCAGTACTTC. The chain recombines TRBV5-1 with TRBJ2-7; no clear D. The CDR3 is 11 amino acids. Germline values: CDR1 SGHRS, CDR2 YFSETQ. The V gene lost 4 bases and the J gene lost 4 bases, with 6 bases spanning the gap.

The chain links TRBV9 to TRBJ2-3, with unresolved D. Per germline, CDR1 SGDLS and CDR2 YYNGEE. The ends were cut back, 3 bases at V and 1 base at J, with 21 bases in the middle. This CDR3 has 18 residues. CDR3 DNA sequence: TGTGCCAGCAGCGCCCCCCTAGGTGCTCGATTTGGCACAGATACGCAGTATTTT. This translates into CASSAPLGARFGTDTQYF.

The chain combines TRBV5-6 with TRBJ1-5; TRBD1 agrees at 7 bases. In germline, CDR1 is SGHDT, CDR2 YYEEEE. CDR3 length equals 15 residues. V lost 3 bases, J lost 6 bases, and 9 bases stayed unmatched. The CDR3 coding sequence is TGTGCCAGCAGCTGGGGGAAGGGGGCCAGTCAGCCCCAGCATTTT. The encoded protein is CASSWGKGASQPQHF.

This clone was seen more than once but under ten times. J is TRBJ2-5 and V is TRBV2; 14 nucleotides agree with TRBD2. Germline loops: CDR1 SNHLY, CDR2 FYNNEI. After removal of 7 bases from V and 7 bases from J, the junction contained 5 bases not matched to a gene. The CDR3 is made up of 14 amino acids. The CDR3 nucleotides read TGTGCCAGCATGACTAGCGGGGGGGCGGTGACCCAGTACTTC. It yields the protein CASMTSGGAVTQYF.

V and J are TRBV5-1 and TRBJ2-6, with a possible D match to TRBD1 (5 bases). Per germline, CDR1 SGHRS and CDR2 YFSETQ. Trimming cost V 5 bases and J 0 bases, with 12 bases left between them. This CDR3 is built from 16 residues. This chain's CDR3 is CASRSDSFSGANVLTF. In nucleotides, the CDR3 is TGCGCCAGCAGGTCCGACAGTTTCTCTGGGGCCAACGTCCTGACTTTC.

The V gene is TRBV9, the J gene TRBJ1-2; 10 nucleotides align to TRBD1. CDR1 and CDR2 (germline): SGDLS, YYNGEE. The junction had 2 bases not matched to a gene; V was cut back by 3 bases and J by 6 bases. The CDR3 has 13 amino acids. The CDR3 region has the DNA TGTGCCAGCAGCGGCGGACAGGGGGATGGCTACACCTTC. It encodes CASSGGQGDGYTF.

The rearrangement links TRBV7-9 to TRBJ1-5; 10 nucleotides match TRBD1. Per germline, CDR1 SEHNR and CDR2 FQNEAQ (reference sequence). This CDR3 region has 14 residues. V was clipped by 6 bases and J by 7 bases; unmatched bases: 6. CDR3 sequence reads: CASSKGTGDQPQHF. CDR3 nucleotides: TGTGCCAGCAGTAAAGGGACAGGGGACCAGCCCCAGCATTTT.

The rearrangement joins TRBV4-1 to TRBJ1-2; 7 bases align to TRBD1. V was clipped by 4 bases and J by 3 bases; unmatched bases: 11. CDR1 and CDR2 from the germline V gene are MGHRA and YSYEKL. CDR3 length equals 16 residues. CDR3: CASSLKTGQVDYGYTF. The CDR3 region has the DNA TGCGCCAGCAGCCTAAAAACAGGACAGGTCGACTATGGCTACACCTTC.

In this sample, this clone turned up a few times. The V and J genes are TRBV30 and TRBJ1-5; D remains unclear. V shed 0 bases and J shed 6 bases, with 9 bases lying between them. The length of the CDR3 is 13 residues. The germline gives CDR1 GTSNPN, CDR2 SVGIG (reference sequence). The CDR3 coding sequence is TGTGCCTGGAGTGTACGCCCCGGTCAGCCCCAGCATTTT. Its translation: CAWSVRPGQPQHF.

The V and J genes are TRBV12-5 and TRBJ1-5, with D perhaps matching TRBD1 (6 bases). The CDR3 extends over 16 amino acids. Looked up from germline, CDR1 is LGHNT and CDR2 is FRNRAP. V was clipped by 1 base and J by 6 bases, with 16 bases between them. The CDR3 region is CASGLARGGGVQPQHF. CDR3 bases: TGTGCTAGTGGTTTGGCTAGGGGGGGAGGAGTTCAGCCCCAGCATTTT.

The V and J genes are TRBV5-1 and TRBJ2-2; TRBD1 agrees at 9 bases. The CDR3 is 15 residues long. The V gene end was trimmed by 4 bases and the J gene end by 4 bases; junction bases not matched to a gene: 5. In germline, CDR1 is SGHRS, CDR2 YFSETQ. The CDR3 DNA reads as TGCGCCAGCAGCCCGGGACAGGGCCTCACCGGGGAGCTGTTTTTT. Amino acids: CASSPGQGLTGELFF.

The J gene is TRBJ2-1, the V gene TRBV6-6; D gene ambiguous. From germline, CDR1 is MNHNY and CDR2 SVGAGI (reference sequence). With 5 bases removed from V and 5 bases from J, the gap between germline ends came to 10 bases. The CDR3 runs to 13 residues. CDR3 in amino acids: CASSLPRDNEQFF. The CDR3 bases are TGTGCCAGCAGTCTTCCCCGGGACAATGAGCAGTTCTTC.

For the CDR3, the DNA is TGTGCCACCAGTGATATCAAGGACAACCGCAATCAGCCCCAGCATTTT. Its translation: CATSDIKDNRNQPQHF. The gene calls are TRBV24-1 and TRBJ1-5; D might be TRBD1 (5 bases). This CDR3 spans 16 amino acids. The V end lost 3 bases, the J end lost 2 bases, and 13 bases lay between the germline ends. CDR1 is KGHDR, CDR2 SFDVKD, per germline.

This clone was seen repeatedly, ten times or more. CDR3: CASSQVGGVGSPLHF. The CDR3 nucleotides read TGTGCCAGCAGCCAAGTTGGGGGGGTGGGTTCACCCCTCCACTTT. The genes are TRBV14 and TRBJ1-6, with TRBD1 as a possible D gene (5 bases). Germline CDR1 reads SGHDN; CDR2 reads FVKESK. This CDR3 region has 15 residues. V was shortened by 1 base and J by 9 bases, with 13 bases between the two germline ends.

This chain links TRBV11-2 with TRBJ1-2, with 8 bases matching TRBD1. The germline CDR1 and CDR2 sequences are SGHAT and FQNNGV. V gave up 5 bases and J gave up 6 bases; unmatched junction bases: 23. The CDR3 runs to 19 residues. CDR3 loop: CASSPVMWYPGDRGDGYTF. The CDR3 nucleotides are TGTGCCAGCAGCCCCGTTATGTGGTACCCTGGCGACAGGGGTGATGGCTACACCTTC. Together with reference TRBV11-2 and TRBJ1-2, the CDR3 gives the full variable domain: EAGVAQSPRYKIIEKRQSVAFWCNPISGHATLYWYQQILGQGPKLLIQFQNNGVVDDSQLPKDRFSAERLKGVDSTLKIQPAKLEDSAVYLCASSPVMWYPGDRGDGYTFGSGTRLTVV.

V is TRBV24-1 and J is TRBJ2-2; the match to TRBD1 covers 7 bases. Germline trimming cut 2 bases from V and 4 bases from J; bases unmatched to any gene: 3. Germline loops: CDR1 KGHDR, CDR2 SFDVKD. CDR3 length equals 15 residues. The DNA of the CDR3 is TGTGCCACCAGTGATTCCCGACAGGGCACCGGGGAGCTGTTTTTT. Its protein is CATSDSRQGTGELFF.

The gene calls are TRBV4-1 and TRBJ2-4, with TRBD2 as a possible D gene (6 bases). The CDR3 sequence is 14 residues long. CDR1 and CDR2 from the germline V gene are MGHRA and YSYEKL. V shed 0 bases and J shed 16 bases, with 19 bases lying between them. In DNA form, the CDR3 reads TGCGCCAGCAGCCAAGAGCGGAGGGGCGGAAGCTTCTACTTC. Its protein product is CASSQERRGGSFYF.

The V call is TRBV4-1, the J call TRBJ2-1, with 12 bases aligning to TRBD2. Trimming took 4 bases from V and 4 from J; bases not matched to a gene: 2. CDR1 is MGHRA, CDR2 YSYEKL, per germline. The CDR3 is 15 amino acids. CDR3 amino acids: CASSLTSGGYNEQFF. DNA for the CDR3: TGCGCCAGCAGCCTTACTAGCGGGGGGTACAATGAGCAGTTCTTC.

This clone was seen more than once but under ten times. The genes are TRBV11-2 and TRBJ1-1; D not certain. This CDR3 has 13 amino acids. Between the trimmed V and J ends, which lost 1 base and 3 bases, there was a span of 6 bases. The germline V gene has CDR1 SGHAT and CDR2 FQNNGV. CDR3 amino acids: CASSLGGDTEAFF. For the CDR3, the DNA is TGTGCCAGCAGCTTAGGGGGAGACACTGAAGCTTTCTTT.

The rearrangement uses TRBV5-3 and TRBJ2-3, with D unclear. Being an ORF, TRBV5-3 has a function that is uncertain. The V end lost 4 bases, the J end lost 7 bases, and 16 bases lay between the germline ends. The CDR3 runs to 14 residues. CDR3 loop: CARSPQASTNTQYF. CDR3 in DNA: TGTGCCAGAAGCCCCCAGGCTTCGACAAATACGCAGTATTTT.

The J gene is TRBJ1-4, the V gene TRBV10-2, with D possibly matching TRBD1 (6 bases). Germline CDR1 is WSHSY and CDR2 is SAAADI. Trimming cost V 6 bases and J 8 bases, with 13 bases left between them. The CDR3 contains 13 residues. The CDR3 DNA is TGCGCCAGCAGCACAGGGATGGTCGAAAAACTGTTTTTT. This codes for CASSTGMVEKLFF.

The chain carries TRBV28 and TRBJ1-2; TRBD1 matches 8 bases. The length of the CDR3 is 14 residues. CDR1 and CDR2 from the germline V gene are MDHEN and SYDVKM. The J segment lost 8 bases and the V segment lost 5 bases, leaving 10 bases of the junction unmatched. The CDR3 is CASSPDRGPRGYTF. The CDR3 DNA reads TGTGCCAGCAGTCCCGACAGGGGTCCTCGCGGCTACACCTTC.

A single count supports this clone. This chain uses TRBV19 with TRBJ1-5; TRBD1 matches 9 bases. V was pared by 4 bases and J by 6 bases, with 10 bases of the junction left unmatched. This CDR3 is built from 16 residues. The germline gives CDR1 LNHDA, CDR2 SQIVND (reference sequence). The CDR3 coding sequence is TGTGCCAGTAGTACCTATGGGACAGGGTTGAGTCAGCCCCAGCATTTT. Translated, it gives CASSTYGTGLSQPQHF.